This T cell receptor (beta chain) was sequenced during a study of Ad26.COV2.S vaccination and SARS-CoV-2 variants. The study, taken as a whole, reports: Responses of T cells in total may have been underestimated by the TCR breadth and depth analyses.

Treatment described: around 19 received Ad26.COV2.S at low or high dose, single or two shots; 5 received placebo; per-sample allocation not given. Sampling was done on day 63 after the first vaccine or placebo injection. The count of this clone is one. What it binds is unknown. Sequencing used immunoSEQ multiplex PCR; TCRdb keeps in-frame clones, though not all of them. The table lists approximately 450,000 clones, 90% of them singletons, with 12% in the top ten. The receptor comes from a person between 18 and 65 years old who received the Ad26.COV2.S COVID-19 vaccine or a placebo. This specimen consisted of peripheral blood, obtained in a trial of Ad26.COV2.S vaccine versus placebo.

Here the CDR3 DNA reads TGTGCCAGCAGCTCCGGGACCCTTAAGGTGGAGCTGTTTTTT. Translating gives CASSSGTLKVELFF. The chain couples TRBV7-2 to TRBJ2-2; D possibly uses TRBD1 or TRBD2 (5 bases each). The V gene's germline CDR1 is SGHTA and CDR2 FQGNSA. This CDR3 has 14 amino acids. V was clipped by 4 bases and J by 10 bases, with 16 bases between them.